This T cell receptor beta chain is drawn from a study of T cells after posttransplantation cyclophosphamide. Study outcomes and limitations: After PTCy, TRB diversity resembled that of CNI/methotrexate controls. Later blood repertoires were often dominated by clones from the donor CD8+ memory compartment. Tissue-infiltrating T cells from skin or gut overlapped little with blood T cells.

Assay: immunoSEQ multiplex PCR; the TCRdb copy retains only in-frame clones and omits some. Here the sample spans tens of thousands of clones, around 90% being singletons. The CDR3 spans 16 residues. Sampled 1 year posttransplant, controls received myeloablative marrow transplants, methotrexate and a calcineurin inhibitor. A remark on this clone: The antigen is not known.

This clonotype was obtained from a female patient in her fifties or sixties who received an allogeneic stem cell transplant from an unrelated donor, was CMV-positive, and had chronic GVHD only. Some of the T cells may derive from the graft donor. The material was PBMCs, obtained after an allogeneic stem cell transplant with a calcineurin inhibitor and methotrexate. This chain links TRBV21-1 with TRBJ2-1; the table calls TRBD2, which could not be checked here. TRBV21-1 is deemed a pseudogene. The CDR3 bases are TGTGCCAGCAGCAAAGATAATAGCGCACTAGCCCATGAGCAGTTCTTC. It codes for CASSKDNSALAHEQFF.